One sample yielded the 26 T cell receptor beta chains listed below, sequenced in a study of regulatory T cells in long-lasting Graves disease. Described time point: persistent/refractory GD, antithyroid drugs over 5 years with positive TRAb. Scientists built the TCR library using RNA that was extracted from PBMCs. Construction of the TCR beta libraries employed iRepertoire HTBI primers in conjunction with Arm-PCR of CDR3 regions. TCRdb recomputed calls from the multiplex PCR reads with MiXCR, one row per CDR3 protein. The sample includes fewer than 400,000 distinct CDR3 sequences, around 19% seen only once; the top ten take 29%. The starting material was peripheral blood mononuclear cells (PBMCs), obtained when the disease was refractory, from a patient treated with antithyroid drugs. These receptors all stem from a female donor with Graves disease.

This clonotype was picked up many times. The gene calls are TRBV2 and TRBJ1-5, with D perhaps matching TRBD1 (5 bases). This CDR3 spans 15 amino acids. Trimming stripped 2 bases from V and 1 base from J, with 9 bases between. Germline V gene data show CDR1 as SNHLY and CDR2 as FYNNEI. This CDR3 is CASSEWGTSNQPQHF. In DNA, the CDR3 is TGTGCCAGCAGTGAATGGGGGACGAGCAATCAGCCCCAGCATTTT.

The table lists this clonotype with many counts. The rearrangement uses TRBV7-8 and TRBJ2-7; tentative D call: TRBD2 (5 bases). CDR1 is SGHVS, CDR2 FQNEAQ, per germline. The CDR3 spans 14 residues. V was clipped by 5 bases and J by 2 bases, with 13 bases between them. This CDR3 is CASSPGAATYEQYF. The CDR3 bases are TGTGCCAGCAGCCCCGGAGCGGCCACCTACGAGCAGTACTTC. The variable domain in full, with the rest retrieved from reference TRBV7-8 and TRBJ2-7, is GAGVSQSPRYKVAKRGQDVALRCDPISGHVSLFWYQQALGQGPEFLTYFQNEAQLDKSGLPSDRFFAERPEGSVSTLKIQRTQQEDSAVYLCASSPGAATYEQYFGPGTRLTVT.

This clonotype was counted many times. This chain joins TRBV28 and TRBJ2-7; 7 bases are a match to TRBD1. CDR3 length: 13 amino acids. The V gene end was trimmed by 6 bases and the J gene end by 3 bases; junction bases not matched to a gene: 5. Germline loops: CDR1 MDHEN, CDR2 SYDVKM. The CDR3 DNA reads TGTGCCAGCAGCTACCGGGACAGCTACGAGCAGTACTTC. Residues: CASSYRDSYEQYF.

J is TRBJ1-2 and V is TRBV5-6, with D unresolved. Germline V lookup: CDR1 SGHDT, CDR2 YYEEEE. The V and J ends lost 0 bases and 8 bases respectively, with 14 bases between them. The CDR3 loop spans 14 amino acids. The CDR3: CASSLGGGQRGYTF. Written as DNA, the CDR3 is TGTGCCAGCAGCTTGGGGGGTGGCCAGCGGGGCTACACCTTC.

This clonotype was seen at least ten times. The CDR3 is CASSEALWQGDEQYF. The CDR3, as DNA: TGTGCCAGCAGTGAAGCGCTTTGGCAGGGGGACGAGCAGTACTTC. V usage is TRBV2 and J usage is TRBJ2-7; 7 bases agree with TRBD1. Unmatched junction bases numbered 7, after V lost 0 bases and J lost 5 bases. The CDR3 contains 15 residues. Germline assignment: CDR1 SNHLY and CDR2 FYNNEI.

This clonotype was counted a single time. A much larger clone differs by one base, so this may be a read error. The conserved phenylalanine or tryptophan normally closing the CDR3 is absent here, so this likely arose from a read error. The CDR3 DNA sequence: TGTGCCCACGGGACTAGCGGGAGGGGATACGAGCAGTACTCC. It is translated as CAHGTSGRGYEQYS. The rearrangement links TRBV10-3 to TRBJ2-7; TRBD2 agrees at 16 bases. The CDR3 loop spans 14 amino acids. The V gene's germline CDR1 is ENHRY and CDR2 SYGVKD. After removal of 11 bases from V and 4 bases from J, the junction contained 5 bases not matched to a gene.

This sequence joins TRBV5-1 and TRBJ2-3, with D possibly TRBD2 on 6 matching bases. The CDR3 consists of 15 residues. V was pared by 4 bases and J by 2 bases, with 14 bases between. CDR1 and CDR2 (germline): SGHRS, YFSETQ. CDR3 sequence: CASSPPGLITDTQYF. In nucleotides, the CDR3 is TGCGCCAGCAGCCCTCCGGGACTTATCACAGATACGCAGTATTTT.

This clonotype was recorded at least ten times. The rearrangement links TRBV5-1 to TRBJ1-1; TRBD1 matches at 7 bases. This CDR3 is built from 12 residues. The V gene end was trimmed by 8 bases and the J gene end by 1 base; junction bases not matched to a gene: 2. Germline V CDR1 and CDR2: SGHRS, YFSETQ. The CDR3 region is CARNRGNTEAFF. The CDR3 bases are TGCGCCAGAAACAGGGGGAACACTGAAGCTTTCTTT.

This rearrangement joins TRBV13 to TRBJ1-1, with no clear D. This CDR3 is 12 amino acids long. From germline, CDR1 is PRHDT and CDR2 FYEKMQ (reference sequence). Between the trimmed V and J ends, which lost 6 bases and 3 bases, there was a span of 8 bases. The CDR3 protein is CASRGSDTEAFF. In nucleotides, the CDR3 is TGTGCCAGCAGAGGGTCTGACACTGAAGCTTTCTTT.

This clonotype has a count of ten or more. V gene TRBV20-1 combines with J gene TRBJ2-5; D not resolved. The CDR3 has 14 residues. Trimming shortened V by 1 base and J by 1 base, and 10 bases separated the two germline ends. CDR1 and CDR2 from the germline V gene are DFQATT and SNEGSKA (reference sequence). In nucleotides, the CDR3 is TGCAGTGCTAGAGGTGGCACCACCCAAGAGACCCAGTACTTC. Amino acid sequence: CSARGGTTQETQYF.

Concerning this clonotype itself: This may come from a read error, since a much larger clone is one base off. The V gene is TRBV27, the J gene TRBJ2-7; D is possibly TRBD1 or TRBD2 (5 bases each). Germline V gene data show CDR1 as MNHEY and CDR2 as SMNVEV (reference sequence). The CDR3 runs 13 residues. The CDR3 DNA follows: TGTGCCAACAGTTTCCCTCCGGGGCACGAGCAGTACTTC. It translates to CANSFPPGHEQYF.

J is TRBJ1-3 and V is TRBV3-1, with no clear D. This CDR3 comprises 23 residues. CDR1 and CDR2 from the germline V gene are LGHDT and YNNKEL (reference sequence). V dropped 0 bases and J dropped 0 bases, with 30 bases sitting between them. CDR3 protein: CASSQDPGLALEYLTGSGNTIYF. Written as DNA, the CDR3 is TGTGCCAGCAGCCAAGATCCCGGACTGGCCCTCGAGTATCTTACGGGCTCTGGAAACACCATATATTTT.

The chain employs TRBV30 and TRBJ2-7, with D perhaps matching TRBD1 (5 bases). The CDR3 contains 13 residues. The V gene lost 0 bases and the J gene lost 7 bases, with 13 bases spanning the gap. From germline, CDR1 is GTSNPN and CDR2 SVGIG (reference sequence). The DNA for the CDR3 is TGTGCCTGGAGTGTAGGGGTTTCAGGGGAGCAGTACTTC. Translated, it gives CAWSVGVSGEQYF.

This clonotype has more than one count but fewer than ten. The rearrangement uses TRBV12-5 and TRBJ2-3; 11 nucleotides line up with TRBD2. The CDR3 sequence is 14 residues long. V lost 7 bases, J lost 3 bases, and 3 bases stayed unmatched. CDR1 is LGHNT, CDR2 FRNRAP, per germline. The CDR3 bases are TGTGCTAGTGCTAGGACTAGCGGGACAGATACGCAGTATTTT. Translation: CASARTSGTDTQYF.

This clonotype has a handful of counts. This clone may be a read error of a much larger clone one base away. V gene TRBV6-2 or TRBV6-3 combines with J gene TRBJ2-5, with 9 bases that match TRBD1. V trimming: 5 bases; J trimming: 9 bases; junction bases outside the gene matches: 25. Germline V gene sequence: CDR1 MNHEY, CDR2 SVGEGT. This CDR3 spans 19 amino acids. CDR3 in DNA: TGTGCCAGCAGTGAAGTGGTTGGCTTTACCGGGACAGGGTTTGATTCCCAGTACTTC. Translating gives CASSEVVGFTGTGFDSQYF.

The chain is built from TRBV30 and TRBJ1-4; D possibly corresponds to TRBD1 (5 bases). There are 13 residues in the CDR3. Trimming pared 4 bases from V and 4 bases from J, leaving 10 bases between. Germline-derived CDR1 and CDR2 are GTSNPN and SVGIG (reference sequence). The CDR3: CAWTRQLNEKLFF. The CDR3 DNA sequence: TGTGCCTGGACCAGACAGCTTAATGAAAAACTGTTTTTT. The full variable domain, in which reference TRBV30 and TRBJ1-4 provide the parts outside the CDR3, is SQTIHQWPATLVQPVGSPLSLECTVEGTSNPNLYWYRQAAGRGLQLLFYSVGIGQISSEVPQNLSASRPQDRQFILSSKKLLLSDSGFYLCAWTRQLNEKLFFGSGTQLSVL.

This clonotype was counted many times. V is TRBV7-9 and J is TRBJ2-7; TRBD1 matches 7 bases. CDR1 is SEHNR, CDR2 FQNEAQ, per germline (reference sequence). This CDR3 has 14 residues. Trimming took 4 bases from V and 2 from J; bases not matched to a gene: 5. The CDR3 region has the DNA TGTGCCAGCAGCTACCTAACAGGGGCCTACGAGCAGTACTTC. This sequence encodes CASSYLTGAYEQYF.

This clonotype was detected many times. V gene TRBV7-2 combines with J gene TRBJ1-1; D is unresolved. V gave up 3 bases and J gave up 4 bases, with 12 bases separating them. The CDR3 is 14 amino acids. Germline assignment: CDR1 SGHTA and CDR2 FQGNSA. DNA of the CDR3: TGTGCCAGCAGCTTTTTGAAGGGAGCCACTGAAGCTTTCTTT. Translated, it gives CASSFLKGATEAFF.

This clonotype was counted only a few times. J is TRBJ2-2 and V is TRBV20-1; 7 bases map to TRBD2. After removal of 1 base from V and 5 bases from J, the junction contained 7 bases not matched to a gene. CDR1 DFQATT and CDR2 SNEGSKA come from the germline V gene (reference sequence). There are 15 residues in the CDR3. The DNA of the CDR3 is TGCAGTGCTAGAGCTGGCGGGGGAGGAACCGGGGAGCTGTTTTTT. Translation gives CSARAGGGGTGELFF.

This clonotype was detected ten times or more. The rearrangement joins TRBV6-2 or TRBV6-3 to TRBJ1-5, with no clear D. V lost 8 bases and J lost 2, with 19 bases in between. This CDR3 spans 16 amino acids. The germline gives CDR1 MNHEY, CDR2 SVGEGT. The CDR3 region has the DNA TGTGCCAGCCGTACCCCGGGGAGGGCTGGCAATCAGCCCCAGCATTTT. Protein sequence: CASRTPGRAGNQPQHF.

J is TRBJ2-7 and V is TRBV14, with 7 nucleotides matching TRBD2. Trimming removed 2 bases from V and 5 bases from J; junction bases left unmatched: 12. Germline CDR1 and CDR2: SGHDN and FVKESK. This CDR3 comprises 16 residues. CDR3 sequence (DNA): TGTGCCAGCAGCCAAAATTCGGACTCCGGGGGGAACGAGCAGTACTTC. Residues: CASSQNSDSGGNEQYF.

This clonotype showed up many times. The gene calls are TRBV2 and TRBJ2-7; tentative D call: TRBD2 (6 bases). Between the trimmed V and J ends, which lost 2 bases and 1 base, there was a span of 9 bases. The CDR3 has 14 amino acids. The germline V gene has CDR1 SNHLY and CDR2 FYNNEI. This CDR3 reads CASSESEGSYEQYF. CDR3 in DNA: TGTGCCAGCAGTGAATCGGAGGGGTCCTACGAGCAGTACTTC.

This clonotype was detected a few times. The J gene is TRBJ2-7, the V gene TRBV3-1; D perhaps matches TRBD2 (6 bases). The germline CDR1 and CDR2 sequences are LGHDT and YNNKEL (reference sequence). The length of the CDR3 is 13 residues. V was clipped by 8 bases and J by 4 bases, with 15 bases between them. The CDR3 loop is CASGVAAGYEQYF. The CDR3 DNA reads TGTGCCAGCGGGGTAGCGGCAGGTTACGAGCAGTACTTC.

This clonotype was seen ten or more times. The chain carries TRBV20-1 and TRBJ2-7; 7 positions match TRBD1. Germline V lookup: CDR1 DFQATT, CDR2 SNEGSKA (reference sequence). After removal of 2 bases from V and 2 bases from J, the junction contained 3 bases not matched to a gene. The CDR3 contains 13 residues. The CDR3 sequence: CSARPGGTYEQYF. For the CDR3, the DNA is TGCAGTGCTAGACCAGGGGGAACCTACGAGCAGTACTTC.

This chain links TRBV29-1 with TRBJ1-1; tentative D call: TRBD1 (5 bases). V was trimmed by 0 bases and J by 0 bases, leaving 11 bases between them. In germline, CDR1 is SQVTM, CDR2 ANQGSEA. The CDR3 is 15 residues long. The CDR3 spells CSVEEVRALNTEAFF. The CDR3 DNA reads as TGCAGCGTTGAAGAGGTCAGGGCCCTGAACACTGAAGCTTTCTTT.

This clonotype was seen a handful of times. A read error is possible here, since a much larger clone lies one base away. The chain links TRBV7-2 to TRBJ1-6; TRBD1 matches at 8 bases. The germline V gene has CDR1 SGHTA and CDR2 FQGNSA. The V segment lost 0 bases and the J segment 10 bases; nucleotides outside the gene matches: 8. This CDR3 region has 16 residues. The CDR3 is CASSLASGRGLSPLHF. Written as DNA, the CDR3 is TGTGCCAGCAGCTTAGCGTCGGGCAGGGGGCTCTCACCCCTCCACTTT.